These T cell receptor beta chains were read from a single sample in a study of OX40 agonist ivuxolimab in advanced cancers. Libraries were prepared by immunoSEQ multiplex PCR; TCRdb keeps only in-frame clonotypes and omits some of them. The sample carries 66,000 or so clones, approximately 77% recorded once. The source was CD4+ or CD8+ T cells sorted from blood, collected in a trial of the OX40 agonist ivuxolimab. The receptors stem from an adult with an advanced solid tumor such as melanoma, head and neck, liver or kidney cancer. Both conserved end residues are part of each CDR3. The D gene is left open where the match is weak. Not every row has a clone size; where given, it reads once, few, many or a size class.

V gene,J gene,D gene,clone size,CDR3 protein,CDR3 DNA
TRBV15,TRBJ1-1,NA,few,CATSRDSTEAFF,TGTGCCACCAGCAGAGATTCCACTGAAGCTTTCTTT
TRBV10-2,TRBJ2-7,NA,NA,CASKSLKVPNEQYF,TGCGCCAGCAAGAGTCTCAAAGTGCCTAACGAGCAGTACTTC
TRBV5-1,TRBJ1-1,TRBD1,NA,CASSGQGRKRGTEAFF,TGCGCCAGCAGCGGACAGGGGAGAAAAAGAGGCACTGAAGCTTTCTTT
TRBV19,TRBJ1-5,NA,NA,CASSLTIVKTIYSNQPQHF,TGTGCCAGTAGTCTCACGATCGTCAAAACCATTTATAGCAATCAGCCCCAGCATTTT
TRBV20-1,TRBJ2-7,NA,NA,CSASPGYEQYF,TGCAGTGCTAGCCCGGGCTACGAGCAGTACTTC
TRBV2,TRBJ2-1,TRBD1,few,CASKPGQGYNEQFF,TGTGCCAGCAAACCGGGACAGGGTTACAATGAGCAGTTCTTC
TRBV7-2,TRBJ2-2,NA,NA,CASSSGGRVTRGELFF,TGTGCCAGCAGCTCGGGGGGCAGGGTAACGCGTGGGGAGCTGTTTTTT
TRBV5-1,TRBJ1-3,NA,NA,CASSLEARGNGNTIYF,TGCGCCAGCAGCTTGGAGGCCAGGGGTAATGGAAACACCATATATTTT
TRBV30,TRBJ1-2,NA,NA,CAWSARDGGYTF,TGTGCCTGGAGTGCCAGGGACGGCGGCTACACCTTC
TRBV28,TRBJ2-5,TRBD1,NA,CASSSPRGAGGRETQYF,TGTGCCAGCAGTTCCCCGAGGGGTGCAGGGGGCAGGGAGACCCAGTACTTC
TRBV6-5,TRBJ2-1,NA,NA,CASSFNLRTPRFF,TGTGCCAGCAGTTTTAACTTGAGAACCCCTCGTTTCTTC
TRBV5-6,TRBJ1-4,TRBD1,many,CASSTKTGYSEKLFF,TGTGCCAGCAGCACAAAGACAGGGTATAGCGAAAAACTGTTTTTT
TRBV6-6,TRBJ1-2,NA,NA,CASSYSYSEFNYGYTF,TGTGCCAGCAGTTACTCGTACAGCGAGTTTAACTATGGCTACACCTTC
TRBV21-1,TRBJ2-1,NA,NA,CASSKGLARYNEQFF,TGTGCCAGCAGCAAAGGGCTAGCGAGGTACAATGAGCAGTTCTTC
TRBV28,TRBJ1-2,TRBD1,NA,CAIRGQGDYYGYTF,TGTGCCATCCGGGGGCAGGGGGACTACTATGGCTACACCTTC
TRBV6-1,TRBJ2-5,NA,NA,CASSETDQETQYF,TGTGCCAGCAGTGAGACAGATCAAGAGACCCAGTACTTC
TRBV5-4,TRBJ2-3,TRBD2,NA,CASSLGSSGSGITDTQYF,TGTGCCAGCAGCTTGGGGTCTAGCGGGAGTGGAATCACAGATACGCAGTATTTT
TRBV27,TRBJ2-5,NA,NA,CASSQLGTRQETQYF,TGTGCCAGCAGTCAGCTCGGGACTCGACAAGAGACCCAGTACTTC
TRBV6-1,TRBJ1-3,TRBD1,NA,CASRAGRGEGNTIYF,TGTGCCAGCAGGGCAGGCAGGGGGGAAGGAAACACCATATATTTT
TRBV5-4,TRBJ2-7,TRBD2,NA,CASSFTLAGIGRSYEQYF,TGTGCCAGCAGCTTTACTCTAGCGGGTATCGGGAGGTCCTACGAGCAGTACTTC
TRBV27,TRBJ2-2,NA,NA,CASSPDRITGELFF,TGTGCCAGCAGTCCAGACAGAATCACCGGGGAGCTGTTTTTT
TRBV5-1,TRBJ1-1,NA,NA,CASQENTEAFF,TGCGCCAGCCAAGAGAACACTGAAGCTTTCTTT
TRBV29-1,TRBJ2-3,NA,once,CSVEFNRGEGKDTQYF,TGCAGCGTTGAATTCAATAGGGGGGAGGGCAAAGATACGCAGTATTTT
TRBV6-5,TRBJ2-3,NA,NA,CASSLSGYTDTQYF,TGTGCCAGCAGCCTCAGCGGCTACACAGATACGCAGTATTTT
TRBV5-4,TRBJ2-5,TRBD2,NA,CASSYSGMGETQYF,TGTGCCAGCAGCTACAGCGGGATGGGGGAGACCCAGTACTTC
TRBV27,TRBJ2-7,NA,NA,CASSWRGFSTYEQYF,TGTGCCAGCAGTTGGCGGGGCTTTTCAACCTACGAGCAGTACTTC
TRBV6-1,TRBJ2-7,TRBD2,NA,CASLASGRAQQYF,TGTGCCAGCCTGGCTAGCGGGAGGGCGCAACAGTACTTC
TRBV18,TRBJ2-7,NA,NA,CASSKEGTSYEQYF,TGTGCCAGCTCTAAGGAGGGAACTTCCTACGAGCAGTACTTC
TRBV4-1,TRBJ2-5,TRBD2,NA,CASSQIRDPSGGYQETQYF,TGCGCCAGCAGCCAAATTCGAGATCCTAGCGGGGGATACCAAGAGACCCAGTACTTC
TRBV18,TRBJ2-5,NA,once,CASSPTLGETQYF,TGTGCCAGCTCACCCACATTGGGAGAGACCCAGTACTTC
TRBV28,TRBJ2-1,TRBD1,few,CASSQGVLGSYNEQFF,TGTGCCAGCAGCCAGGGGGTGTTGGGCTCCTACAATGAGCAGTTCTTC
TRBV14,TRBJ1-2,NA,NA,CASSPTRGNGYTF,TGTGCCAGCAGCCCTACTCGGGGGAATGGCTACACCTTC
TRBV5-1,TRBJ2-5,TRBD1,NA,CASSLLGQGGETQYF,TGCGCCAGCAGCTTGTTAGGACAGGGAGGAGAGACCCAGTACTTC
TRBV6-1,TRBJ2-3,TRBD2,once,CASSDGHGFGSSGADTQYF,TGTGCCAGCAGTGATGGTCACGGTTTCGGATCTAGCGGAGCAGATACGCAGTATTTT
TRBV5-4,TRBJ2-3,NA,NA,CASSFETQITQYF,TGTGCCAGCAGCTTCGAAACACAGATAACGCAGTATTTT
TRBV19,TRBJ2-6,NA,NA,CASSIGTSRWTSSGANVLTF,TGTGCCAGTAGTATAGGTACGTCCAGGTGGACAAGCTCTGGGGCCAACGTCCTGACTTTC
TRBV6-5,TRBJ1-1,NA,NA,CASSRGGRDTEAFF,TGTGCCAGCAGCCGGGGGGGCCGGGACACTGAAGCTTTCTTT
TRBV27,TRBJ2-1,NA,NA,CASSLNGQGHSSYNEQFF,TGTGCCAGCAGTTTAAACGGCCAGGGGCACTCCTCCTACAATGAGCAGTTCTTC
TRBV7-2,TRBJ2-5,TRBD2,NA,CASSSGLQETQYF,TGTGCCAGCAGCTCGGGACTACAAGAGACCCAGTACTTC
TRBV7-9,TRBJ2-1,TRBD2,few,CASGLPRAGGPSTYNEQFF,TGTGCCAGCGGACTCCCTAGGGCGGGAGGGCCTAGTACCTACAATGAGCAGTTCTTC
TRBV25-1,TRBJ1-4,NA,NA,CASSDEDRYEKLFF,TGTGCCAGCAGTGATGAGGACAGATACGAAAAACTGTTTTTT
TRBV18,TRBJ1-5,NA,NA,CASSPGSQPQHF,TGTGCCAGCTCACCGGGGAGTCAGCCCCAGCATTTT
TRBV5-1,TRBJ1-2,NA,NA,CASSLRGPGYGYTF,TGCGCCAGCAGCTTACGGGGTCCCGGCTATGGCTACACCTTC
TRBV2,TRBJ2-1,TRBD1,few,CATTRDRDDYNEQFF,TGTGCCACTACGCGGGACAGGGATGATTACAATGAGCAGTTCTTC
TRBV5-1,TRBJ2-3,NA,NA,CASSLDGDTQYF,TGCGCCAGCAGCTTGGATGGAGATACGCAGTATTTT
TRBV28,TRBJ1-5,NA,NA,CASSLGGGNQPQHF,TGTGCCAGCAGTTTAGGGGGAGGGAATCAGCCCCAGCATTTT